This is a list of T cell receptor beta chains from one sample in a study of identical twins. TCRdb reprocessed the 5' RACE reads via MiXCR and lists one record per CDR3 protein. The repertoire has 640,000 or so distinct CDR3 sequences, approximately 6.1% of them found once; the top ten carry about 1.8%. The sequenced sample was naive T cells sorted from blood. These receptors were collected from a man in his late teens or twenties in good health. The CDR3 runs from the conserved cysteine through the conserved F or W. D genes are given only for firm matches. Only some rows state a clone size, as once, few, many or a class for expanded clones.

abundance: few
v_gene: TRBV12-3/TRBV12-4
j_gene: TRBJ1-1
d_gene: .
CDR3aa: CASSLFWETNTEAFF
CDR3nt: TGTGCCAGCAGTCTATTTTGGGAGACGAACACTGAAGCTTTCTTT

abundance: many
v_gene: TRBV12-3/TRBV12-4
j_gene: TRBJ2-1
d_gene: TRBD2
CDR3aa: CASSPFRLAEEQFF
CDR3nt: TGTGCCAGCAGTCCGTTCAGACTAGCGGAGGAGCAGTTCTTC

abundance: few
v_gene: TRBV18
j_gene: TRBJ1-5
d_gene: .
CDR3aa: CASSGLDSNQPQHF
CDR3nt: TGTGCCAGCTCCGGGCTCGATAGCAATCAGCCCCAGCATTTT

abundance: .
v_gene: TRBV4-1
j_gene: TRBJ2-2
d_gene: TRBD2
CDR3aa: CASSPGTRELFF
CDR3nt: TGCGCCAGCAGCCCAGGGACTAGGGAGCTGTTTTTT

abundance: many
v_gene: TRBV20-1
j_gene: TRBJ1-2
d_gene: TRBD1
CDR3aa: CSASSPGQGSYGYTF
CDR3nt: TGCAGTGCTAGCTCTCCGGGACAGGGGTCCTATGGCTACACCTTC

abundance: few
v_gene: TRBV7-9
j_gene: TRBJ2-3
d_gene: .
CDR3aa: CASSLDPFADTQYF
CDR3nt: TGTGCCAGCAGCTTAGATCCTTTCGCAGATACGCAGTATTTT

abundance: .
v_gene: TRBV6-1
j_gene: TRBJ1-1
d_gene: .
CDR3aa: CASRGLGTPNTEAFF
CDR3nt: TGTGCCAGCAGGGGCCTAGGGACACCGAACACTGAAGCTTTCTTT

abundance: few
v_gene: TRBV2
j_gene: TRBJ1-4
d_gene: TRBD1
CDR3aa: CASRRDRGYEKLFF
CDR3nt: TGTGCCAGCAGGAGGGACAGGGGGTATGAAAAACTGTTTTTT

abundance: many
v_gene: TRBV12-3/TRBV12-4
j_gene: TRBJ2-5
d_gene: TRBD2
CDR3aa: CASRRTGLVAETQYF
CDR3nt: TGTGCCAGCAGACGAACGGGACTAGTGGCAGAGACCCAGTACTTC

abundance: many
v_gene: TRBV4-3
j_gene: TRBJ1-1
d_gene: .
CDR3aa: CASSQEGMEGLMNTEAFF
CDR3nt: TGCGCCAGCAGCCAAGAAGGTATGGAGGGCCTCATGAACACTGAAGCTTTCTTT

abundance: many
v_gene: TRBV20-1
j_gene: TRBJ2-4
d_gene: .
CDR3aa: CSARDRDSLNIQYF
CDR3nt: TGCAGTGCTAGAGATCGCGACTCCCTGAACATTCAGTACTTC

abundance: few
v_gene: TRBV5-1
j_gene: TRBJ1-2
d_gene: .
CDR3aa: CASSLSPMNYGYTF
CDR3nt: TGCGCCAGCAGCTTGTCCCCGATGAACTATGGCTACACCTTC

abundance: many
v_gene: TRBV7-9
j_gene: TRBJ2-1
d_gene: TRBD2
CDR3aa: CASSSLSGGNEQFF
CDR3nt: TGTGCCAGCAGCTCTCTTTCGGGAGGGAATGAGCAGTTCTTC

abundance: many
v_gene: TRBV20-1
j_gene: TRBJ2-3
d_gene: .
CDR3aa: CSARESGTDTQYF
CDR3nt: TGCAGTGCTAGAGAGTCCGGCACAGATACGCAGTATTTT

abundance: many
v_gene: TRBV3-1
j_gene: TRBJ2-5
d_gene: TRBD2
CDR3aa: CASSYLLATGGLETQYF
CDR3nt: TGTGCCAGCAGCTATCTACTAGCGACGGGAGGCCTGGAGACCCAGTACTTC

abundance: .
v_gene: TRBV10-3
j_gene: TRBJ2-7
d_gene: TRBD2
CDR3aa: CAISAETSGRNEQYF
CDR3nt: TGTGCCATCAGTGCGGAGACTAGCGGGAGGAACGAGCAGTACTTC

abundance: many
v_gene: TRBV7-8
j_gene: TRBJ2-2
d_gene: .
CDR3aa: CASIIGGTGELFF
CDR3nt: TGTGCCAGCATAATTGGGGGAACCGGGGAGCTGTTTTTT

abundance: many
v_gene: TRBV7-9
j_gene: TRBJ2-5
d_gene: .
CDR3aa: CASSLAPGTETQYF
CDR3nt: TGTGCCAGCAGCTTAGCTCCAGGGACAGAGACCCAGTACTTC

abundance: many
v_gene: TRBV20-1
j_gene: TRBJ2-3
d_gene: TRBD2
CDR3aa: CSARVTSGMITDTQYF
CDR3nt: TGCAGTGCTAGGGTGACTAGCGGTATGATCACAGATACGCAGTATTTT

abundance: many
v_gene: TRBV12-3/TRBV12-4
j_gene: TRBJ1-2
d_gene: .
CDR3aa: CASSYGRSYGYTF
CDR3nt: TGTGCCAGCAGTTACGGCAGATCCTATGGCTACACCTTC

abundance: .
v_gene: TRBV12-3/TRBV12-4
j_gene: TRBJ2-3
d_gene: .
CDR3aa: CASSRRDPSDTQYF
CDR3nt: TGTGCCAGCAGCCGCCGGGACCCCTCAGATACGCAGTATTTT

abundance: many
v_gene: TRBV20-1
j_gene: TRBJ2-3
d_gene: .
CDR3aa: CSASIPERVLSDTQYF
CDR3nt: TGCAGTGCTAGTATACCCGAGCGGGTACTGTCGGATACGCAGTATTTT

abundance: .
v_gene: TRBV19
j_gene: TRBJ1-5
d_gene: .
CDR3aa: CASRRDTGSNQPQHF
CDR3nt: TGTGCCAGTAGAAGGGACACAGGAAGCAATCAGCCCCAGCATTTT

abundance: many
v_gene: TRBV28
j_gene: TRBJ1-1
d_gene: .
CDR3aa: CASSPPGRRPAFF
CDR3nt: TGTGCCAGCAGTCCTCCGGGACGGAGGCCAGCTTTCTTT

abundance: .
v_gene: TRBV7-8
j_gene: TRBJ1-1
d_gene: .
CDR3aa: CASSLDGPEAFF
CDR3nt: TGTGCCAGCAGCTTAGACGGCCCAGAAGCTTTCTTT

abundance: .
v_gene: TRBV2
j_gene: TRBJ2-7
d_gene: .
CDR3aa: CASREMQRTYEQYF
CDR3nt: TGTGCCAGCAGAGAGATGCAGCGGACCTACGAGCAGTACTTC

abundance: .
v_gene: TRBV13
j_gene: TRBJ1-3
d_gene: TRBD1
CDR3aa: CASSPGDRAPDTIYF
CDR3nt: TGTGCCAGCAGCCCAGGAGACAGGGCCCCGGACACCATATATTTT

abundance: many
v_gene: TRBV25-1
j_gene: TRBJ2-1
d_gene: .
CDR3aa: CASRLTESSYNEQFF
CDR3nt: TGTGCCAGCAGACTAACAGAGAGCTCCTACAATGAGCAGTTCTTC

abundance: few
v_gene: TRBV24-1
j_gene: TRBJ2-7
d_gene: TRBD2
CDR3aa: CATKFASGSDYEQYF
CDR3nt: TGTGCCACCAAATTTGCGAGCGGGAGTGACTACGAGCAGTACTTC

abundance: .
v_gene: TRBV18
j_gene: TRBJ2-1
d_gene: .
CDR3aa: CASSLLGINEQFF
CDR3nt: TGTGCCAGCTCACTTCTCGGCATCAATGAGCAGTTCTTC

abundance: many
v_gene: TRBV6-5
j_gene: TRBJ2-7
d_gene: .
CDR3aa: CASSDSKISYEQYF
CDR3nt: TGTGCCAGCAGTGACTCTAAGATCTCCTACGAGCAGTACTTC